This T cell receptor (beta chain) originates from a study of T cells after yellow fever vaccination. Findings of the study overall: Just a small share of clonotypes turned up in the CD4 compartment as well as the CD8 compartment.

Notes on this clonotype: Its antigen is not identified.

The germline gives CDR1 SGHVS, CDR2 FQNEAQ. Trimming shortened V by 6 bases and J by 7 bases, and 10 bases separated the two germline ends. The CDR3 is 12 amino acids. TCRdb fed the 5' RACE reads into MiXCR, producing one record per CDR3 protein. The data show over 70,000 distinct CDR3 sequences, approximately 7.5% seen once. The source material was CD8+ T cells sorted from PBMCs, sampled on the day of the yellow fever booster vaccination. This sequence was found in a man aged 25 to 45 who received the YFV17D yellow fever vaccine. V gene TRBV7-8 combines with J gene TRBJ2-1; TRBD1 or TRBD2 may be the D gene (5 bases each). CDR3 sequence: CASRSRENEQFF. DNA for the CDR3: TGTGCCAGCAGGTCCAGGGAGAATGAGCAGTTCTTC.